One and the same sample provided the 30 T cell receptor beta chains below, sequenced in a study of cytomegalovirus exposure and HLA in healthy donors. PCR primers comprised 60 Vbeta and 13 Jbeta primers. The protocol was immunoSEQ multiplex PCR, while the TCRdb copy is restricted to in-frame clones and leaves out a portion. In total, the table holds roughly 65,000 clones. Sequencing was carried out using PBMCs. These receptors originate from a boy aged 10-17 years in good health and CMV-seronegative.

This chain joins TRBV6-6 and TRBJ1-2, with 7 bases lining up with TRBD1. The ends lost 2 bases at V and 6 bases at J; junction bases unmatched: 6. Germline V gene lookup returns CDR1 MNHNY and CDR2 SVGAGI (reference sequence). The CDR3 sequence is 14 residues long. The CDR3 region has the DNA TGTGCCAGCAGTTACGACAGGGAATCCCATGGCTACACCTTC. Translating it yields CASSYDRESHGYTF.

This rearrangement joins TRBV19 to TRBJ1-5; TRBD1 is a possible D gene (6 bases). V lost 6 bases, J lost 4 bases, and 13 bases lay in between. Germline V gene data show CDR1 as LNHDA and CDR2 as SQIVND (reference sequence). The CDR3 has 14 residues. The CDR3 loop reads CASRLTGGNQPQHF. In DNA, the CDR3 is TGTGCCAGTAGACTGACAGGTGGTAATCAGCCCCAGCATTTT. The variable domain in full, with the rest retrieved from reference TRBV19 and TRBJ1-5, is DGGITQSPKYLFRKEGQNVTLSCEQNLNHDAMYWYRQDPGQGLRLIYYSQIVNDFQKGDIAEGYSVSREKKESFPLTVTSAQKNPTAFYLCASRLTGGNQPQHFGDGTRLSIL.

The chain has TRBV7-2 and TRBJ2-1; 13 nucleotides align to TRBD2. In germline, CDR1 is SGHTA, CDR2 FQGNSA. This CDR3 is built from 16 residues. V lost 4 bases to trimming and J lost 7 bases; unmatched junction nucleotides: 7. The CDR3 bases are TGTGCCAGCAGCTCATACACTAGCGGGAGGGGTAATGAGCAGTTCTTC. Its protein is CASSSYTSGRGNEQFF.

This chain connects TRBV19 to TRBJ1-6; possibly TRBD1 for D (5 bases). Germline values: CDR1 LNHDA, CDR2 SQIVND (reference sequence). This CDR3 contains 14 residues. V shed 5 bases and J shed 10 bases, with 15 bases lying between them. CDR3 sequence (DNA): TGTGCCAGTAGTGGGGGGGGACGCTGGTCACCCCTCCACTTT. Its protein is CASSGGGRWSPLHF. The full variable domain, rest sourced from reference TRBV19 and TRBJ1-6, is DGGITQSPKYLFRKEGQNVTLSCEQNLNHDAMYWYRQDPGQGLRLIYYSQIVNDFQKGDIAEGYSVSREKKESFPLTVTSAQKNPTAFYLCASSGGGRWSPLHFGNGTRLTVT.

The chain's CDR3 is CASSKVQAGGDTQYF. CDR3 DNA sequence: TGTGCCAGCAGCAAAGTGCAAGCGGGGGGAGATACGCAGTATTTT. This chain uses TRBV21-1 with TRBJ2-3; the D call of TRBD2 is as the table states it, not checked on the DNA. TRBV21-1 corresponds to a pseudogene. There are 15 residues in the CDR3.

The chain couples TRBV4-2 to TRBJ2-2; the D is unclear. The V end was cut by 4 bases, the J end by 1 base, with 4 bases between. Germline V gives CDR1 LGHNA, CDR2 YNFKEQ. This CDR3 is 13 amino acids long. The CDR3 reads CASSPGNTGELFF. The CDR3 DNA reads as TGTGCCAGCAGCCCCGGGAACACCGGGGAGCTGTTTTTT.

The CDR3 DNA sequence: TGTGCCAGCAGCTTGGGGGGACAGGCGGCGAACACCGGGGAGCTGTTTTTT. It specifies CASSLGGQAANTGELFF. The V gene is TRBV5-4, the J gene TRBJ2-2; 8 bases match TRBD1. CDR1 is SGHNT, CDR2 YYREEE, per germline (reference sequence). The CDR3 is 17 amino acids. Unmatched junction bases numbered 4, after V lost 0 bases and J lost 0 bases.

V usage is TRBV7-9 and J usage is TRBJ2-7; TRBD2 aligns across 7 bases. After removal of 2 bases from V and 3 bases from J, the junction contained 4 bases not matched to a gene. CDR1 and CDR2 from the germline V gene are SEHNR and FQNEAQ (reference sequence). The CDR3 loop spans 14 amino acids. The chain's CDR3 is CASSLPASGYEQYF. In nucleotides, the CDR3 is TGTGCCAGCAGCTTACCGGCTAGCGGCTACGAGCAGTACTTC.

The chain uses TRBV25-1 and TRBJ1-1; D not certain. Germline assignment: CDR1 MGHDK and CDR2 SYGVNS. The V end lost 3 bases, the J end lost 3 bases, and 11 bases lay between the germline ends. The CDR3 is 14 amino acids. CDR3 nucleotide sequence: TGTGCCAGCAGTGACGGAGTTGTTGACACTGAAGCTTTCTTT. Translated, it gives CASSDGVVDTEAFF.

The chain links TRBV10-3 to TRBJ2-5; 10 positions match TRBD2. Germline CDR1 reads ENHRY; CDR2 reads SYGVKD. V was pared by 6 bases and J by 5 bases, with 3 bases of the junction left unmatched. The CDR3 covers 13 residues. CDR3 amino acids: CAIRSGGEETQYF. CDR3 DNA sequence: TGTGCCATCAGGAGCGGGGGGGAGGAGACCCAGTACTTC.

This chain's CDR3 is CASSGTAAYTF. The CDR3, as DNA: TGTGCCAGCAGCGGAACAGCAGCCTACACCTTC. The V call is TRBV9, the J call TRBJ1-2; D is undetermined. CDR3 size: 11 residues. Germline lookup yields CDR1 SGDLS and CDR2 YYNGEE. V lost 3 bases to trimming and J lost 10 bases, with 10 bases between them.

V usage is TRBV14 and J usage is TRBJ1-2, with 8 bases identical to TRBD1. From germline, CDR1 is SGHDN and CDR2 FVKESK. J was trimmed by 4 bases and V by 4 bases; bases with no gene match: 2. The CDR3 is 13 residues long. CDR3 residues: CASSPGQAYGYTF. For the CDR3, the DNA is TGTGCCAGCAGCCCGGGACAGGCCTATGGCTACACCTTC. The full variable domain, its missing parts supplied by reference TRBV14 and TRBJ1-2, is EAGVTQFPSHSVIEKGQTVTLRCDPISGHDNLYWYRRVMGKEIKFLLHFVKESKQDESGMPNNRFLAERTGGTYSTLKVQPAELEDSGVYFCASSPGQAYGYTFGSGTRLTVV.

V usage is TRBV6-4 and J usage is TRBJ1-1; perhaps TRBD1 as D (5 bases). The CDR3 is made up of 15 amino acids. V lost 7 bases, J lost 4 bases, and 19 bases lay in between. Looked up from germline, CDR1 is MRHNA and CDR2 is SNTAGT. CDR3 DNA: TGTGCCAGCAACAGGACACCAAGGAGGGTCACTGAAGCTTTCTTT. This encodes CASNRTPRRVTEAFF.

This chain joins TRBV11-2 and TRBJ2-7; D gene ambiguous. CDR1 and CDR2 (germline): SGHAT, FQNNGV. Between the trimmed V and J ends, which lost 4 bases and 6 bases, there was a span of 7 bases. The CDR3 is 11 amino acids. In DNA, the CDR3 is TGTGCCAGCAGCTCCCTCTCCGAGCAGTACTTC. This encodes CASSSLSEQYF.

The chain recombines TRBV2 with TRBJ1-1; 8 nucleotides line up with TRBD1. The CDR3 has 16 amino acids. The ends lost 8 bases at V and 0 bases at J; junction bases unmatched: 11. Germline V gene sequence: CDR1 SNHLY, CDR2 FYNNEI. CDR3 DNA: TGTGCCAGCTCCGAAGGGACAGGACTCATGAACACTGAAGCTTTCTTT. Protein sequence: CASSEGTGLMNTEAFF.

The chain is built from TRBV19 and TRBJ2-7; possibly TRBD2 for D (5 bases). Germline loops: CDR1 LNHDA, CDR2 SQIVND (reference sequence). Trimming removed 5 bases from V and 2 bases from J, with 22 bases in between. The length of the CDR3 is 17 residues. DNA of the CDR3: TGTGCCAGTAGTTTTGCCCGCCCGGGGAAGGCTACCTACGAGCAGTACTTC. Its protein is CASSFARPGKATYEQYF.

This chain connects TRBV20-1 to TRBJ2-1; D gene uncertain. Germline V lookup: CDR1 DFQATT, CDR2 SNEGSKA (reference sequence). This CDR3 contains 8 residues. Trimming cost V 3 bases and J 13 bases, with 4 bases left between them. The CDR3 DNA is TGCAGTGCTAGTAATCAGTTCTTC. Translating gives CSASNQFF.

The chain carries TRBV29-1 and TRBJ1-5; 7 nucleotides agree with TRBD1. The germline V gene has CDR1 SQVTM and CDR2 ANQGSEA. The CDR3 has 13 amino acids. V lost 3 bases and J lost 4; bases outside the gene matches: 3. CDR3 DNA: TGCAGCGTTGAGACAGGGTATAATCAGCCCCAGCATTTT. Translated, it gives CSVETGYNQPQHF.

CDR3 nucleotide sequence: TGTGCCAGCAGCTCACGGACTAGCGGGGGGGCCCGAGCCAAAAACATTCAGTACTTC. As protein: CASSSRTSGGARAKNIQYF. The chain recombines TRBV4-2 with TRBJ2-4; TRBD2 matches 15 bases. Germline loops: CDR1 LGHNA, CDR2 YNFKEQ. The CDR3 sequence is 19 residues long. Trimming at V came to 5 bases and at J to 0 bases, leaving 8 bases not matched to a gene.

This sequence joins TRBV19 and TRBJ1-1; TRBD1 matches 7 bases. Germline V gene data show CDR1 as LNHDA and CDR2 as SQIVND (reference sequence). This CDR3 spans 12 amino acids. Trimming cost V 10 bases and J 1 base; bases outside gene matches: 3. DNA of the CDR3: TGTGCCATTCGACAGGGGAACACTGAAGCTTTCTTT. This encodes CAIRQGNTEAFF.

The chain links TRBV4-3 to TRBJ2-3; TRBD2 matches 10 bases. The CDR3 is 19 amino acids. Germline V lookup: CDR1 LGHNA, CDR2 YSLEER. The trim removed 0 bases at V and 4 bases at J, leaving 13 bases unmatched. The CDR3 DNA follows: TGCGCCAGCAGCCAAGACCTTATGCTAGCGGGAGTGGGTTCAGATACGCAGTATTTT. Translated: CASSQDLMLAGVGSDTQYF.

The chain has TRBV7-9 and TRBJ2-7; 14 bases are a match to TRBD2. Germline CDR1 and CDR2: SEHNR and FQNEAQ (reference sequence). The CDR3 has 17 residues. V trimming: 7 bases; J trimming: 0 bases; junction bases outside the gene matches: 8. CDR3 DNA sequence: TGTGCCAGCACGGGACTAGCGGGAGCGTCCCCCTCCTACGAGCAGTACTTC. It encodes CASTGLAGASPSYEQYF.

A note on this clone: The limits of the CDR3 on the DNA are not certain, so only TCRdb's listed CDR3 is given. The rearrangement links TRBV12-2 to TRBJ2-7; TRBD2 was called by the table and not checked on the DNA. TRBV12-2 is listed as a pseudogene. Counting both end residues, the CDR3 totals 17 amino acids. The CDR3 protein is CASRLVGWASGSKVQYF.

The chain recombines TRBV12-5 with TRBJ1-5; 9 bases match TRBD1. V lost 6 bases, J lost 5 bases, and 5 bases stayed unmatched. The germline CDR1 and CDR2 sequences are LGHNT and FRNRAP. The CDR3 is 14 residues long. Here the CDR3 reads CASGVGQGDQPQHF. CDR3 DNA: TGTGCTAGTGGCGTGGGACAGGGTGATCAGCCCCAGCATTTT.

The V call is TRBV4-2, the J call TRBJ2-2; D gene unclear. The ends were cut back, 2 bases at V and 1 base at J, with 8 bases in the middle. CDR3 length: 15 residues. Germline assignment: CDR1 LGHNA and CDR2 YNFKEQ. The CDR3, as DNA: TGTGCCAGCAGCCAATCAGATCTGAACACCGGGGAGCTGTTTTTT. This gives the protein CASSQSDLNTGELFF.

The V gene is TRBV7-9, the J gene TRBJ1-4; TRBD1 matches 7 bases. This CDR3 comprises 14 residues. V trimming: 5 bases; J trimming: 4 bases; junction bases outside the gene matches: 4. CDR1 and CDR2 (germline): SEHNR, FQNEAQ (reference sequence). The CDR3 sequence is CASSGDRNNEKLFF. CDR3 bases: TGTGCCAGCAGCGGGGACAGAAATAATGAAAAACTGTTTTTT.

The chain combines TRBV27 with TRBJ2-5; a weak D match, TRBD2 (6 bases). Germline values: CDR1 MNHEY, CDR2 SMNVEV (reference sequence). The CDR3 is made up of 14 amino acids. The V and J ends lost 4 bases and 1 base respectively, with 10 bases between them. CDR3 nucleotides: TGTGCCAGCAGTTCCCGGGACTTCCAAGAGACCCAGTACTTC. Translation gives CASSSRDFQETQYF.

V gene TRBV5-1 combines with J gene TRBJ1-1; possible D gene TRBD1, 6 bases. This CDR3 has 17 residues. The germline V gene has CDR1 SGHRS and CDR2 YFSETQ. V shed 1 base and J shed 4 bases, with 20 bases lying between them. CDR3 sequence: CASSLSVAGAGATEAFF. The CDR3 bases are TGCGCCAGCAGCTTGTCGGTAGCAGGGGCCGGAGCCACTGAAGCTTTCTTT.

This chain links TRBV6-5 with TRBJ2-4, with TRBD1 identical over 8 bases. The V segment lost 9 bases and the J segment 7 bases; nucleotides outside the gene matches: 11. The CDR3 has 14 residues. The germline V gene has CDR1 MNHEY and CDR2 SVGAGI. CDR3: CASNKQGDVNIQYF. The CDR3 bases are TGTGCCAGTAATAAACAGGGGGATGTGAACATTCAGTACTTC.

This chain uses TRBV7-9 with TRBJ1-5; tentative D call: TRBD1 (5 bases). Germline CDR1 is SEHNR and CDR2 is FQNEAQ (reference sequence). The CDR3 covers 14 residues. Trimming left V 4 bases short and J 7 bases short, with 14 bases between. The CDR3 bases are TGTGCCAGCAGCTCAACAGGAGGGCGCCAGCCCCAGCATTTT. Its protein product is CASSSTGGRQPQHF.